This T cell receptor (beta chain) was identified in a study of T cell responses to AZD1222 COVID-19 vaccine. Study-wide results and caveats: Spike-specific TCR repertoires showed rising breadth and depth after two AZD1222 doses.

Only in-frame clones appear in the TCRdb table, and some are missing; sequencing was by immunoSEQ multiplex PCR. Found here are about 150,000 clones, about 92% of them singletons; the top ten hold 18%. Germline V lookup: CDR1 LNHDA, CDR2 SQIVND (reference sequence). Deletions cut 9 bases from V and 6 bases from J, with 11 bases between. The length of the CDR3 is 11 residues. Points on this clone: Its specificity is not known.

Sequencing used peripheral blood, obtained on day 0 of AZD1222 vaccination. The sequence was collected from an adult in good health. The chain couples TRBV19 to TRBJ1-1, with D possibly being TRBD1 (5 bases). CDR3 in amino acids: CASRWGPEAFF. The CDR3 region has the DNA TGTGCCAGCCGATGGGGCCCTGAAGCTTTCTTT. Filled out from reference TRBV19 and TRBJ1-1, the complete variable domain reads DGGITQSPKYLFRKEGQNVTLSCEQNLNHDAMYWYRQDPGQGLRLIYYSQIVNDFQKGDIAEGYSVSREKKESFPLTVTSAQKNPTAFYLCASRWGPEAFFGQGTRLTVV.